This is a list of T cell receptor beta chains from one sample in a study of shared clonotypes between healthy human individuals. Repertoires were generated with immunoSEQ multiplex PCR, while TCRdb's copy carries only in-frame clones and drops some. The sample shows some 490,000 clones, 81% of them seen only once. The sequenced material came from PBMCs. All receptors derive from a woman between 35 and 50 years old in good health. Some clones in this sample may be carry-over from other donors' samples. CDR3s include the opening cysteine and the closing phenylalanine or tryptophan. D genes are given only for firm matches. Size is stated for part of the rows, as once, few or many counts, or as a class when the clone is expanded.

>14|NA|NA|TRBV7-8|TRBJ1-2
TGTGCCAGCAGCATAGGACGAGTTCAGTATGGCTACACCTTC
CASSIGRVQYGYTF
>14|NA|NA|TRBV29-1|TRBJ2-1
TGCAGCGCTGCCGAAGGGGGTCCCTACAATGAGCAGTTCTTC
CSAAEGGPYNEQFF
>16|NA|NA|TRBV5-1|TRBJ2-3
TGCGCCAGCAGCTTCGGCGGGTCCCCTAGCACAGATACGCAGTATTTT
CASSFGGSPSTDTQYF
>13|NA|NA|TRBV27|TRBJ1-5
TGTGCCAGCAGTTCGTCGGACACCCGGACCCAGCATTTT
CASSSSDTRTQHF
>15|NA|NA|TRBV18|TRBJ2-1
TGTGCCAGCTCACCAGCACTAGCTATCTACAATGAGCAGTTCTTC
CASSPALAIYNEQFF
>16|TRBD2|NA|TRBV7-2|TRBJ2-1
TGTGCCAGCAGCTATCGTAGCGGGAGTGGCTACAATGAGCAGTTCTTC
CASSYRSGSGYNEQFF
>15|NA|NA|TRBV29-1|TRBJ2-2
TGCAGCGTTGTACGCGGGGTCGGCAACACCGGGGAGCTGTTTTTT
CSVVRGVGNTGELFF
>15|TRBD2|once|TRBV28|TRBJ2-5
TGTGCCAGCAGTGCCGGGACTACGTCTGGAGAGACCCAGTACTTC
CASSAGTTSGETQYF
>16|TRBD1|NA|TRBV28|TRBJ1-2
TGTGCCAGCAGTTTCCGGACCAGGGGGCGAGGCTATGGCTACACCTTC
CASSFRTRGRGYGYTF
>18|NA|few|TRBV4-1|TRBJ1-3
TGCGCCAGCAGCCAAGAGGTTCGTGGGAGAGGCTCTGGAAACACCATATATTTT
CASSQEVRGRGSGNTIYF
>15|NA|NA|TRBV5-5|TRBJ2-5
TGTGCCAGCAGCCAAGAATCCACCAGCGCGGAGACCCAGTACTTC
CASSQESTSAETQYF
>15|NA|NA|TRBV2|TRBJ2-5
TGTGCCAGCAGTGAAGGATGGGGACTGGGGGAGACCCAGTACTTC
CASSEGWGLGETQYF
>16|TRBD1|NA|TRBV5-6|TRBJ2-2
TGTGCCAGCAGCTTGATATCGGACAGGAGTTTCGGGGAGCTGTTTTTT
CASSLISDRSFGELFF
>14|TRBD1|NA|TRBV7-6|TRBJ2-7
TGTGCCAGCAGCTTAGACAGGGGGTACTACGAGCAGTACTTC
CASSLDRGYYEQYF
>17|NA|NA|TRBV27|TRBJ1-1
TGTGCCAGCAGGGGGACGCCCTCCCTTTTTTTCACCCCCGAAGCTTTCTTT
CASRGTPSLFFTPEAFF
>13|TRBD1|once|TRBV10-2|TRBJ1-2
TGCGCCAGCGGACGACAGGGGGATTATGGCTACACCTTC
CASGRQGDYGYTF
>14|NA|NA|TRBV6-1|TRBJ2-3
TGTGCCAGCAGGGGTAGTATTAGCACAGATACGCAGTATTTT
CASRGSISTDTQYF
>14|NA|once|TRBV21-1|TRBJ1-2
TGTGCCAGCAGCAAGTGTGGGGAGACTCATGGCTACACCTTC
CASSKCGETHGYTF
>15|NA|NA|TRBV4-2|TRBJ2-1
TGTGCCAGCAGCGTCGACTCAAGCTCCTACAATGAGCAGTTCTTC
CASSVDSSSYNEQFF
>12|NA|NA|TRBV19|TRBJ2-5
TGTGCCAGTAGTATAGATGGGGAGACCCAGTACTTC
CASSIDGETQYF
>16|TRBD1|NA|TRBV18|TRBJ1-1
TGTGCCAGCTCACCAGGGACAGCGCCGACGGGTACTGAAGCTTTCTTT
CASSPGTAPTGTEAFF
>15|TRBD2|NA|TRBV2|TRBJ2-5
TGTGCCAGCCGCGGGAGGGTAAGGGGTCAAGAGACCCAGTACTTC
CASRGRVRGQETQYF
>13|NA|NA|TRBV19|TRBJ2-1
TGTGCCAGTTCACCGGGGCCAAGGAATGAGCAGTTCTTC
CASSPGPRNEQFF
>14|NA|NA|TRBV27|TRBJ2-2
TGTGCCAGCAGTTTATTGGGGAGAGGACAAAAGCTGTTTTTT
CASSLLGRGQKLFF
>13|NA|NA|TRBV29-1|TRBJ1-1
TGCAGCGCTGACGGGGGACGGAACACTGAAGCTTTCTTT
CSADGGRNTEAFF
>12|NA|few|TRBV5-6|TRBJ1-2
TGTGCCAGCAGCTTAGATGGATATGGCTACACCTTC
CASSLDGYGYTF
>15|NA|NA|TRBV6-6|TRBJ1-2
TGTGCCAGCAGGGAACCAGGGCCGCCGGACTATGGCTACACCTTC
CASREPGPPDYGYTF
>14|NA|NA|TRBV18|TRBJ2-3
TGTGCCAGCTCACCACCGTTGGGCACAGATACGCAGTATTTT
CASSPPLGTDTQYF
>15|TRBD1|NA|TRBV29-1|TRBJ2-7
TGCAGCGTTATCGGGGACCGGGACAGGGTCTACGAGCAGTACTTC
CSVIGDRDRVYEQYF
>14|TRBD1|NA|TRBV5-1|TRBJ2-3
TGCGCCAGCCGCCCGGGACAGCGAGCAGATACGCAGTATTTT
CASRPGQRADTQYF
>14|NA|NA|TRBV11-2|TRBJ1-5
TGTGCCAGCAGCCCGTCGGGGTATGATCAGCCCCAGCATTTT
CASSPSGYDQPQHF
>14|TRBD1|NA|TRBV25-1|TRBJ2-3
TGTGCCAGCAGCAGGGGGCTTCCCACAGATACGCAGTATTTT
CASSRGLPTDTQYF
>14|NA|NA|TRBV27|TRBJ2-7
TGTGCCAGCAGACTCTCCCGGTACTCCTACGAGCAGTACTTC
CASRLSRYSYEQYF
>12|TRBD2|NA|TRBV7-9|TRBJ2-1
TGTGCCAGCAGGCGGGGGGGAAATGAGCAGTTCTTC
CASRRGGNEQFF
>14|NA|NA|TRBV28|TRBJ1-5
TGTGCCAGCAGACAGGGTGGGGGGAATCAGCCCCAGCATTTT
CASRQGGGNQPQHF
>15|TRBD2|NA|TRBV6-1|TRBJ2-7
TGTGCCAGCAGTCCATCTAGCGGACGCTCCTACGAGCAGTACTTC
CASSPSSGRSYEQYF
>16|NA|NA|TRBV5-4|TRBJ2-2
TGTGCCAGCAGCCTCGACGGGACTCGGAAATTCGGGGAGCTGTTTTTT
CASSLDGTRKFGELFF
>15|TRBD2|NA|TRBV6-6|TRBJ2-2
TGTGCCAGCAGTTTCCCGGGGGGGGGAGCCGGGGAGCTGTTTTTT
CASSFPGGGAGELFF
>16|NA|NA|TRBV9|TRBJ2-2
TGTGCCAGCAGCGTAGGGGAATTGGGGCCGGCCGGGGAGCTGTTTTTT
CASSVGELGPAGELFF
>17|NA|NA|TRBV4-1|TRBJ2-1
TGCGCCAGCAGCCAAGATCCCAGACGTTCGCCAGTTGGGGAGCAGTTCTTC
CASSQDPRRSPVGEQFF
>12|NA|NA|TRBV7-9|TRBJ1-5
TGTGCCAGCAGTCCAACGGGCCAGCCCCAGCATTTT
CASSPTGQPQHF
>14|NA|NA|TRBV30|TRBJ1-2
TGTGCCTGGAGTGTAAGGCGACCGGCCTATGGCTACACCTTC
CAWSVRRPAYGYTF
>19|TRBD2|NA|TRBV10-2|TRBJ2-1
TGCGCCAGCCGAAGAGGACTAGCGGGAGGCCCTAGCTCCTACAATGAGCAGTTCTTC
CASRRGLAGGPSSYNEQFF
>16|TRBD2|NA|TRBV11-2|TRBJ2-3
TGTGCCAGCAGCTTAGCTGGGACTAGCGGCACAGATACGCAGTATTTT
CASSLAGTSGTDTQYF
>19|NA|once|TRBV27|TRBJ2-7
TGTGCCAGCAGTTCGCGAAAACCACAGGGTGAGGCCCCCTCCTACGAGCAGTACTTC
CASSSRKPQGEAPSYEQYF
>12|NA|NA|TRBV2|TRBJ2-3
TGTGCCAGCAGTGAAGCCGGGGATACGCAGTATTTT
CASSEAGDTQYF
>16|NA|few|TRBV11-3|TRBJ2-1
TGTGCCAGCAGCGAGGAGATGGTGAGCTCCTACAATGAGCAGTTCTTC
CASSEEMVSSYNEQFF
>15|NA|many|TRBV19|TRBJ2-3
TGTGCCAGTACCCTCACAGCGGGCCGCACAGATACGCAGTATTTT
CASTLTAGRTDTQYF
>14|NA|NA|TRBV19|TRBJ1-1
TGTGCCAGTAGTACCGCGGAATGGGCCACTGAAGCTTTCTTT
CASSTAEWATEAFF
>14|TRBD1|NA|TRBV27|TRBJ2-7
TGTGCCAGCAGTTTGGGGACAGGGCGCTACGAGCAGTACTTC
CASSLGTGRYEQYF
>15|NA|NA|TRBV7-3|TRBJ1-1
TGTGCCAGCAGCTTAGATGCGGGTATGAACACTGAAGCTTTCTTT
CASSLDAGMNTEAFF
>14|NA|NA|TRBV5-1|TRBJ1-1
TGCGCCAGCAGCTTGGGGCCGATGAACACTGAAGCTTTCTTT
CASSLGPMNTEAFF
>14|NA|many|TRBV11-3|TRBJ1-5
TGTGCCAGCAGCTTAGGGGGAGGTAATCAGCCCCAGCATTTT
CASSLGGGNQPQHF
>13|NA|few|TRBV7-7|TRBJ1-1
TGTGCTAGCAGCGTAGACAAGAACACTGAAGCTTTCTTT
CASSVDKNTEAFF